A single sample is the source of the 22 T cell receptor beta chains below, sequenced in a study of T cell responses to AZD1222 COVID-19 vaccine. TCRdb's table, derived via immunoSEQ multiplex PCR, lists solely in-frame clones and lacks some. The sample holds some 120,000 clones, 88% seen once. The specimen was peripheral blood, collected on day 0 of AZD1222 vaccination. Receptors originate from an adult in good health.

The chain is built from TRBV24-1 and TRBJ2-6, with 7 nucleotides matching TRBD1. V shed 7 bases, J shed 1 base, and the junction held 12 bases outside the gene matches. The CDR3 runs to 18 residues. Per germline, CDR1 KGHDR and CDR2 SFDVKD. The CDR3 region is CATSEGGQEGSGANVLTF. For the CDR3, the DNA is TGTGCCACCAGCGAAGGAGGACAGGAAGGTTCTGGGGCCAACGTCCTGACTTTC.

The chain couples TRBV30 to TRBJ1-5; D is uncertain. Germline V gene sequence: CDR1 GTSNPN, CDR2 SVGIG (reference sequence). Trimming removed 5 bases at V and 5 bases at J, with 19 bases between. The length of the CDR3 is 15 residues. The CDR3 DNA sequence: TGTGCCTGGTCGGTTGGGGTCCCCTTCGATCAGCCCCAGCATTTT. It translates to CAWSVGVPFDQPQHF.

J is TRBJ1-1 and V is TRBV4-1, with 9 bases matching TRBD1. The germline CDR1 and CDR2 sequences are MGHRA and YSYEKL. CDR3 length equals 14 residues. The J segment lost 13 bases and the V segment lost 0 bases, leaving 9 bases of the junction unmatched. The CDR3 DNA reads as TGCGCCAGCAGCCAAGACGGGACAGGGAGTCGGTGTTTCTTT. Translation: CASSQDGTGSRCFF.

The genes are TRBV3-1 (or the pseudogene TRBV3-2) and TRBJ2-3, with 9 bases that match TRBD2. J was trimmed by 0 bases and V by 4 bases; bases with no gene match: 8. Germline V gene data show CDR1 as LGHDT and CDR2 as YNNKEL (reference sequence). The CDR3 length is 17 residues. The CDR3, as DNA: TGTGCCAGCAGCCCCATGGCCAGCGGGGGGAGCACAGATACGCAGTATTTT. Protein sequence: CASSPMASGGSTDTQYF.

The chain carries TRBV2 and TRBJ1-1; unclear D gene. Trimming took off 4 bases at V and 3 bases at J, with 12 bases between the two ends. The CDR3 runs 14 residues. Per the germline V gene, CDR1 is SNHLY and CDR2 is FYNNEI. The CDR3 loop reads CASSGGRSDTEAFF. The CDR3 DNA reads TGTGCCAGCAGTGGAGGACGTTCCGACACTGAAGCTTTCTTT.

This chain joins TRBV12-5 and TRBJ2-1; D is undetermined. CDR3 length: 11 residues. The germline V gene has CDR1 LGHNT and CDR2 FRNRAP. Deletions cut 0 bases from V and 10 bases from J, with 4 bases between. DNA of the CDR3: TGTGCTAGTGGTTTGGTGGGGGAGCAGTTCTTC. Translated, it gives CASGLVGEQFF.

This clone was detected only once. The rearrangement links TRBV28 to TRBJ2-1; maybe TRBD2 (5 bases). CDR1 is MDHEN and CDR2 is SYDVKM in the germline V gene. Trimming cost V 2 bases and J 10 bases, with 15 bases left between them. The CDR3 extends over 14 amino acids. The CDR3: CASSLGLPRREQFF. The CDR3 region has the DNA TGTGCCAGCAGTTTAGGGCTCCCGCGGAGGGAGCAGTTCTTC.

J is TRBJ1-2 and V is TRBV11-2; 7 positions agree with TRBD1. Per the germline V gene, CDR1 is SGHAT and CDR2 is FQNNGV. The V gene end was trimmed by 2 bases and the J gene end by 3 bases; junction bases not matched to a gene: 9. The CDR3 has 16 residues. CDR3 DNA: TGTGCCAGCAGCTTAACTACACGGACAGGAGACTATGGCTACACCTTC. Translated: CASSLTTRTGDYGYTF.

This clone has only a few counts. The rearrangement uses TRBV5-1 and TRBJ2-2; TRBD1 aligns across 9 bases. The junction had 3 bases not matched to a gene; V was cut back by 0 bases and J by 6 bases. In germline, CDR1 is SGHRS, CDR2 YFSETQ. The CDR3 contains 15 residues. The CDR3 DNA is TGCGCCAGCAGCTTGGGGACAGGGGTCTCCGGGGAGCTGTTTTTT. This translates into CASSLGTGVSGELFF.

The V gene is TRBV7-2, the J gene TRBJ1-5; tentatively, D is TRBD1 (6 bases). Trimming cost V 3 bases and J 8 bases, with 17 bases left between them. The length of the CDR3 is 15 residues. Germline-derived CDR1 and CDR2 are SGHTA and FQGNSA. CDR3 DNA: TGTGCCAGCAGCTTTAACAGGGAGTCTAGAAAGCCCCAGCATTTT. Protein: CASSFNRESRKPQHF.

This chain connects TRBV11-2 to TRBJ1-2, with no clear D. Germline V gene lookup returns CDR1 SGHAT and CDR2 FQNNGV. The length of the CDR3 is 14 residues. V gave up 0 bases and J gave up 4 bases, with 9 bases separating them. The CDR3 region has the DNA TGTGCCAGCAGCTTAGATCGAACTGTCTATGGCTACACCTTC. Protein sequence: CASSLDRTVYGYTF.

In DNA, the CDR3 is TGTGCCAGCTCACCACGGGCTAGCGGTTCCTACACAGATACGCAGTATTTT. It yields the protein CASSPRASGSYTDTQYF. This chain joins TRBV18 and TRBJ2-3, with 7 bases fitting TRBD2. This CDR3 spans 17 amino acids. Germline-derived CDR1 and CDR2 are KGHSH and LQKENI. V was pared by 1 base and J by 2 bases, with 9 bases of the junction left unmatched.

The genes are TRBV9 and TRBJ1-2; D is possibly TRBD1 (6 bases). Germline V CDR1 and CDR2: SGDLS, YYNGEE. There are 15 residues in the CDR3. The V end lost 4 bases, the J end lost 0 bases, and 13 bases lay between the germline ends. The CDR3 bases are TGTGCCAGCAGCTCAGGAGACAGGCCTAACTATGGCTACACCTTC. Translating gives CASSSGDRPNYGYTF.

The rearrangement uses TRBV19 and TRBJ1-4; D possibly corresponds to TRBD1 (6 bases). The CDR3 is 14 amino acids. From germline, CDR1 is LNHDA and CDR2 SQIVND (reference sequence). The V gene lost 2 bases and the J gene lost 8 bases, with 12 bases spanning the gap. The CDR3 loop reads CASSIQGSGEKLFF. The DNA of the CDR3 is TGTGCCAGTAGTATACAGGGGAGCGGCGAAAAACTGTTTTTT.

The chain uses TRBV5-1 and TRBJ2-2, with D unclear. V lost 4 bases, J lost 7 bases, and 14 bases lay in between. Germline CDR1 is SGHRS and CDR2 is YFSETQ. The CDR3 extends over 14 amino acids. DNA for the CDR3: TGCGCCAGCAGCCTTGCATCCTTGGGCGGGGAGCTGTTTTTT. It encodes CASSLASLGGELFF.

For this clone: The same CDR3 also results from other DNA sequences found in this sample. The rearrangement uses TRBV28 and TRBJ2-7; TRBD1 matches at 7 bases. The germline gives CDR1 MDHEN, CDR2 SYDVKM. Trimming took 6 bases from V and 1 from J; bases not matched to a gene: 3. The CDR3 totals 13 residues. CDR3 sequence: CASRPGQSYEQYF. The DNA of the CDR3 is TGTGCCAGCAGGCCGGGACAGTCCTACGAGCAGTACTTC.

CDR3 region: CASMADNQPQHF. The CDR3 DNA is TGTGCCAGCATGGCAGACAATCAGCCCCAGCATTTT. The chain recombines TRBV2 with TRBJ1-5; no definite D call. The V and J ends lost 7 bases and 3 bases respectively, with 7 bases between them. Germline V gene lookup returns CDR1 SNHLY and CDR2 FYNNEI. The CDR3 covers 12 residues.

This chain connects TRBV7-9 to TRBJ2-1, with 9 bases that match TRBD1. This CDR3 comprises 17 residues. Unmatched junction bases numbered 8, after V lost 1 base and J lost 4 bases. CDR1 is SEHNR, CDR2 FQNEAQ, per germline (reference sequence). The chain's CDR3 is CASSLGHRGQIYNEQFF. The CDR3 DNA follows: TGTGCCAGCAGCTTAGGGCACAGGGGGCAGATTTACAATGAGCAGTTCTTC.

V is TRBV29-1 and J is TRBJ1-4; D is unresolved. Germline CDR1 is SQVTM and CDR2 is ANQGSEA. This CDR3 has 13 amino acids. Trimming shortened V by 7 bases and J by 8 bases, and 17 bases separated the two germline ends. CDR3 region: CSGLPAGQEKLFF. The DNA of the CDR3 is TGCAGCGGACTCCCCGCGGGCCAAGAAAAACTGTTTTTT.

The chain joins TRBV10-3 to TRBJ1-2; D unclear. This CDR3 spans 14 amino acids. V lost 4 bases and J lost 8, with 17 bases in between. The germline gives CDR1 ENHRY, CDR2 SYGVKD. CDR3 DNA: TGTGCCATCAGTGGTGAGGGTGTCCGGAAGGGCTACACCTTC. It is translated as CAISGEGVRKGYTF.

With regard to this clone: A read error may produce the germline difference seen at one junction end. The rearrangement links TRBV7-7 to TRBJ2-2, with a possible D match to TRBD1 (5 bases). The CDR3 sequence is 16 residues long. Germline V gene lookup returns CDR1 SSHAT and CDR2 FNYEAQ (reference sequence). CDR3 loop: CASSLVGRDETGELFF. CDR3 nucleotides: TGTGCTAGCAGCTTAGTTGGCAGGGATGAAACCGGGGAGCTGTTTTTT.

The sample holds a few counts of this clone. The chain carries TRBV24-1 and TRBJ1-4, with a possible D match to TRBD1 (5 bases). Germline values: CDR1 KGHDR, CDR2 SFDVKD. Trimming cost V 3 bases and J 3 bases, with 13 bases left between them. The CDR3 is made up of 16 amino acids. The CDR3 here is CATSDNRREANEKLFF. CDR3 nucleotides: TGTGCCACCAGTGATAACAGGCGGGAAGCTAATGAAAAACTGTTTTTT.